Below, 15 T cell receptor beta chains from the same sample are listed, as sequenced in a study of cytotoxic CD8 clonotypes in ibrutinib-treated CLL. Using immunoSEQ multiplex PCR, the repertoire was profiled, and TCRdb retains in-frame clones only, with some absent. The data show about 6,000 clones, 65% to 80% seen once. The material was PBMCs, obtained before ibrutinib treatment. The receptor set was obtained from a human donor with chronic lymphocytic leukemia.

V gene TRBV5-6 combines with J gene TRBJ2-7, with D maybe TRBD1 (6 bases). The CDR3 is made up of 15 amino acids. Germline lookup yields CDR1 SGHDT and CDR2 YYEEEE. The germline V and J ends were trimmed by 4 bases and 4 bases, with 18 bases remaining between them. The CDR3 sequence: CASSPDGGVEYEQYF. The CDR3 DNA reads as TGTGCCAGCAGCCCGGATGGGGGCGTAGAGTACGAGCAGTACTTC.

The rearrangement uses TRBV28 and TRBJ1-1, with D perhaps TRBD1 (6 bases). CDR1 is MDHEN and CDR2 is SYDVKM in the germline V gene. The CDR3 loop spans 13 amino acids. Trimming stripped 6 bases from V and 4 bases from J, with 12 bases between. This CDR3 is CASRGGGSTEAFF. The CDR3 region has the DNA TGTGCCAGCAGGGGAGGGGGGTCCACTGAAGCTTTCTTT.

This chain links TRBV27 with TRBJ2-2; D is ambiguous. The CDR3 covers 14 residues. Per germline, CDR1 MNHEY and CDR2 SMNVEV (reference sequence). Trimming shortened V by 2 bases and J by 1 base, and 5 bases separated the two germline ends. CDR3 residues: CASSLGMNTGELFF. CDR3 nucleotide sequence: TGTGCCAGCAGTTTAGGAATGAACACCGGGGAGCTGTTTTTT.

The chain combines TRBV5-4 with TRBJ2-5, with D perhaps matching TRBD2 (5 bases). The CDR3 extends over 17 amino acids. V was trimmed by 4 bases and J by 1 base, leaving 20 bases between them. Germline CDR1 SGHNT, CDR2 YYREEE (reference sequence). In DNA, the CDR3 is TGTGCCAGCAGCCCGGTCGGCTACGCGGGCTCCCAAGAGACCCAGTACTTC. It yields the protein CASSPVGYAGSQETQYF. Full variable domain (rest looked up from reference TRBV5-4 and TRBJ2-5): ETGVTQSPTHLIKTRGQQVTLRCSSQSGHNTVSWYQQALGQGPQFIFQYYREEENGRGNFPPRFSGLQFPNYSSELNVNALELDDSALYLCASSPVGYAGSQETQYFGPGTRLLVL.

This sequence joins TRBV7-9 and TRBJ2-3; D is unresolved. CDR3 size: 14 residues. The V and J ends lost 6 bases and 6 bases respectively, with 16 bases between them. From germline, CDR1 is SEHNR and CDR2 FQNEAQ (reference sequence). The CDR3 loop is CASRIAGSWDTQYF. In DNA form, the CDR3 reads TGTGCCAGCAGAATAGCCGGGTCTTGGGATACGCAGTATTTT.

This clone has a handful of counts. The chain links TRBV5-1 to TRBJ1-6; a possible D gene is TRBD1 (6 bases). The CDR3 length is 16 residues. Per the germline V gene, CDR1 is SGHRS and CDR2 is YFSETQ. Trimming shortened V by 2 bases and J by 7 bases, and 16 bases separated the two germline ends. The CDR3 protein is CASSLGGGLGNSPLHF. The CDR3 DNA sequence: TGCGCCAGCAGCTTAGGTGGGGGGCTCGGCAATTCACCCCTCCACTTT.

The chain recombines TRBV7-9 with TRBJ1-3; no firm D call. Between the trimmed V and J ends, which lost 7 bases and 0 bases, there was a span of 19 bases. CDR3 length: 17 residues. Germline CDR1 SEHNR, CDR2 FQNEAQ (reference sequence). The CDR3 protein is CASTQLVATDSGNTIYF. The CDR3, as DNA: TGTGCCAGCACCCAATTAGTGGCTACAGACTCTGGAAACACCATATATTTT.

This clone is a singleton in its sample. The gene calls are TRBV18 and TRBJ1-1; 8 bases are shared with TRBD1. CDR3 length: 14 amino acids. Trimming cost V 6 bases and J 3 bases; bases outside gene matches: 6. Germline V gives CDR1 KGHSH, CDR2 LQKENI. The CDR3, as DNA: TGTGCCAGCTCTCCGACAGGGGATCACACTGAAGCTTTCTTT. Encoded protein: CASSPTGDHTEAFF.

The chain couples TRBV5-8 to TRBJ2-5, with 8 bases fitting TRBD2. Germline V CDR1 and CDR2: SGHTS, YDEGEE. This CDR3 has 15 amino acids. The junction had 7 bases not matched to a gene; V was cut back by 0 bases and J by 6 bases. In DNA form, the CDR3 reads TGTGCCAGCAGCTTGGATAGCGGGATAGTAAAGACCCAGTACTTC. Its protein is CASSLDSGIVKTQYF.

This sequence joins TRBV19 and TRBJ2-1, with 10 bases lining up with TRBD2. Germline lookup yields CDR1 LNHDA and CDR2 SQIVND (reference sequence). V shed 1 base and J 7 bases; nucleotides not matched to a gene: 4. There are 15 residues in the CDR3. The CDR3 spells CASSIGAGGPNEQFF. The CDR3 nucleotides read TGTGCCAGTAGTATAGGAGCGGGAGGGCCGAATGAGCAGTTCTTC.

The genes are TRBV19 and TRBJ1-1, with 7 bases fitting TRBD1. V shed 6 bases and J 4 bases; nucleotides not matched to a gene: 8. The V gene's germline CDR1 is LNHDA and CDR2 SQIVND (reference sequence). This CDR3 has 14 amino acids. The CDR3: CASRPRGQVTEAFF. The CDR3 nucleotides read TGTGCCAGTAGACCACGCGGACAGGTCACTGAAGCTTTCTTT.

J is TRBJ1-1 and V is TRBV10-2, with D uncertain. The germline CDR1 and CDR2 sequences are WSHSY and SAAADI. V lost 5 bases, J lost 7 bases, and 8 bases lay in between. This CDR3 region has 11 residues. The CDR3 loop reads CASSSRSEAFF. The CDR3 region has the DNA TGCGCCAGCAGTTCGAGGAGTGAAGCTTTCTTT.

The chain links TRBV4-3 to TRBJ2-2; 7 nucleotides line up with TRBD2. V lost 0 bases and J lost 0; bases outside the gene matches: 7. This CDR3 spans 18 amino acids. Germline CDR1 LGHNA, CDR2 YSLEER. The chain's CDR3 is CASSQESLAETNTGELFF. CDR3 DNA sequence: TGCGCCAGCAGCCAAGAGTCCCTAGCGGAGACGAACACCGGGGAGCTGTTTTTT.

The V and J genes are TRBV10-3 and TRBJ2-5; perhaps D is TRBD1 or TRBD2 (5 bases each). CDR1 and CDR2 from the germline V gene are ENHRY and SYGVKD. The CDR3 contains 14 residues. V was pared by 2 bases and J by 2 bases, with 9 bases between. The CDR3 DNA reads TGTGCCATCAGTGAGGGGGCGGGTCAAGAGACCCAGTACTTC. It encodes CAISEGAGQETQYF.

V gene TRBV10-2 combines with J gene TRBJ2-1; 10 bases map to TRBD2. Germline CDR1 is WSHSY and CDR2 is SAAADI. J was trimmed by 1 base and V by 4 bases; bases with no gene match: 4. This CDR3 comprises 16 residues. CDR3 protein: CASSGRLAGSYNEQFF. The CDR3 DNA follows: TGCGCCAGCAGTGGTCGACTAGCGGGTTCCTACAATGAGCAGTTCTTC.